The clone carrying this T cell receptor beta chain was seen a single time. Its antigen is undetermined. The PCR ran on 60 Vbeta and 13 Jbeta primers. Methods used by the authors: Later, an analysis found about 80 million unique TCR beta chains, and around 12 million of these were shared. The repertoire was sequenced with immunoSEQ multiplex PCR; TCRdb's copy has only in-frame clones and lacks some. V and J calls and clone size are as listed in that table; D and trimming were resolved from the DNA. Here the sample spans about 130,000 clones, around three quarters being singletons. V dropped 1 base and J dropped 0; count of bases not matched to a gene: 1. This CDR3 contains 16 residues. Germline V CDR1 and CDR2: SGHDN, FVKESK. The data were taken from a study of cytomegalovirus exposure and HLA in healthy donors. Healthy bone marrow donors made up the donor group. Findings and caveats of the study: A later analysis by the authors found several of the most significant clusters apparently linked to common viral pathogens.

The sequenced material came from PBMCs. This TCR derives from a woman aged 55-75 years in good health and CMV-seropositive. The gene calls are TRBV14 and TRBJ2-3; 10 bases are a match to TRBD2. For the CDR3, the DNA is TGTGCCAGCAGCCAAGCAGCGGGAGGGAGCACAGATACGCAGTATTTT. Protein sequence: CASSQAAGGSTDTQYF.